This TCR beta chain was profiled in a study of T-cell reconstitution after alpha-beta-depleted transplantation in children. As it was prepared, the TCRbeta library received unique molecular identifiers. TCRdb passed the PCR reads through MiXCR, listing each CDR3 protein once. The profile shows hundreds of thousands of distinct CDR3 sequences, approximately 17% of them singletons. The V and J ends lost 5 bases and 2 bases, in that order; junction bases with no gene match: 10. Germline V gene lookup returns CDR1 SGHKS and CDR2 YYEKEE (reference sequence). CDR3 size: 15 residues. The sequence derives from a human donor who donated a stem cell graft to a child with acute myeloid leukemia. This material consisted of PBMCs from the stem cell graft donor, taken from the stem cell graft. The chain couples TRBV5-5 to TRBJ2-7; the match to TRBD1 covers 7 bases. The CDR3 spells CASSEGQAWTYEQYF. CDR3 DNA sequence: TGTGCCAGCAGTGAAGGACAGGCCTGGACCTACGAGCAGTACTTC. Supplemented by reference TRBV5-5 and TRBJ2-7, the full variable domain reads DAGVTQSPTHLIKTRGQQVTLRCSPISGHKSVSWYQQVLGQGPQFIFQYYEKEERGRGNFPDRFSARQFPNYSSELNVNALLLGDSALYLCASSEGQAWTYEQYFGPGTRLTVT.